A single count supports the clone carrying this T cell receptor (beta chain). The sample originates from a study of blood T cell repertoires in COVID-19. Study-wide background: Acute and convalescent COVID-19 specimens originated in the United States, Italy and Spain. In each case, the material was cDNA or gDNA derived from T cells, B-cell-depleted T cells, or PBMCs.

This CDR3 is 14 amino acids long. Germline V CDR1 and CDR2: MDHEN, SYDVKM. V lost 2 bases and J lost 2, with 9 bases in between. In the authors' methods: For nucleated cells, counts were estimated from reference gene primer amplification. Assay: immunoSEQ multiplex PCR; the TCRdb copy retains only in-frame clones and omits some. From that table come the V and J calls and clone size; the DNA was used to work out D and trimming. Of about 300,000 clones listed, around 90% are singletons. Sequences were obtained from peripheral blood. This TCR was recovered from a man younger than 35 with active or convalescent COVID-19. This chain connects TRBV28 to TRBJ2-5; D gene ambiguous. CDR3 loop: CASSLGSLQETQYF. For the CDR3, the DNA is TGTGCCAGCAGTTTAGGCAGTTTACAAGAGACCCAGTACTTC.